This T cell receptor (beta chain) was identified in a study of blood T cell repertoires in COVID-19. Study summary: Samples came from the United States, Italy and Spain, spanning acute and convalescent COVID-19. PBMCs, B-cell-depleted T cells, or T cells provided the cDNA or gDNA that made up the material.

This clone was counted once. Cohort allocation depended upon clinical history that participants reported. In the original processing: Reference gene primer amplification in the assay estimated nucleated cell counts. Sequencing was performed with immunoSEQ multiplex PCR; in TCRdb, only in-frame clones are kept and a portion is missing. Clone size and the V and J calls come from that table; the DNA yielded D and trimming. This sample yields about 130,000 clones, of which around 83% are seen a single time; 9.2% belongs to the top ten. J was trimmed by 4 bases and V by 5 bases; bases with no gene match: 6. The CDR3 totals 14 residues. CDR1 and CDR2 (germline): ENHRY, SYGVKD.

This clonotype originated in a man aged 50 to 59 who had recovered from COVID-19. The J gene is TRBJ1-1, the V gene TRBV10-3, with 8 bases matching TRBD1. The sequenced material came from PBMCs or T cells enriched from blood (not recorded which). The CDR3 DNA is TGTGCCATCAGTACAGGGGGGGTTGGCACTGAAGCTTTCTTT. Amino acid sequence: CAISTGGVGTEAFF.